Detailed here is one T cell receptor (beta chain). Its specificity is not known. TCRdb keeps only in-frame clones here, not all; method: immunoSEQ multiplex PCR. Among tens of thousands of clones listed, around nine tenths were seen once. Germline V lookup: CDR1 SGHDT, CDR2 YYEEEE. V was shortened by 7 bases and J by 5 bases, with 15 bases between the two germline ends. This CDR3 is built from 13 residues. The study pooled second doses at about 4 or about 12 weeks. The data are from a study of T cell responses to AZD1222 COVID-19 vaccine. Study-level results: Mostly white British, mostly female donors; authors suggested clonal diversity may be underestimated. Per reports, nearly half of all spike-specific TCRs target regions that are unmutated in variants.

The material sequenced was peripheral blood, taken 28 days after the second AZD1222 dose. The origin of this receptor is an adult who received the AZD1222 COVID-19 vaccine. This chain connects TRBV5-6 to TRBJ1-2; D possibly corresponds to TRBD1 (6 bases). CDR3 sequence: CASDHSGEYGYTF. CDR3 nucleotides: TGTGCCAGCGACCATTCAGGGGAATATGGCTACACCTTC.